One and the same sample provided the 25 T cell receptor beta chains below, sequenced in a study of CD8+ T cells in alopecia areata. Following extraction, RNA underwent reverse transcription to cDNA, which served as the sequencing template. Repertoires were generated with immunoSEQ multiplex PCR, while TCRdb's copy carries only in-frame clones and drops some. The sample has about 180,000 clones; roughly 60% are singletons. This sample comprised CD4+ T cells sorted from blood, obtained at week 0. These receptor sequences come from a human donor with alopecia areata.

This chain uses TRBV7-2 with TRBJ2-7; D possibly corresponds to TRBD1 (6 bases). V was cut by 1 base and J by 2 bases, with 9 bases left in between. Per the germline V gene, CDR1 is SGHTA and CDR2 is FQGNSA. CDR3 length equals 14 residues. CDR3 bases: TGTGCCAGCAGCTTAGGACAGGTGGCCTACGAGCAGTACTTC. It yields the protein CASSLGQVAYEQYF.

The chain is built from TRBV5-1 and TRBJ1-6; 9 bases are shared with TRBD1. The CDR3 is 15 amino acids. Per germline, CDR1 SGHRS and CDR2 YFSETQ. V lost 3 bases and J lost 9; bases outside the gene matches: 7. This CDR3 is CASSWGTGSSSPLHF. DNA of the CDR3: TGCGCCAGCAGCTGGGGGACAGGGTCCAGTTCACCCCTCCACTTT. Combining the CDR3 with reference TRBV5-1 and TRBJ1-6 gives the whole variable domain KAGVTQTPRYLIKTRGQQVTLSCSPISGHRSVSWYQQTPGQGLQFLFEYFSETQRNKGNFPGRFSGRQFSNSRSEMNVSTLELGDSALYLCASSWGTGSSSPLHFGNGTRLTVT.

The chain has TRBV29-1 and TRBJ2-1; 10 nucleotides align to TRBD2. The CDR3 has 14 amino acids. Germline V gene sequence: CDR1 SQVTM, CDR2 ANQGSEA. The junction had 9 bases not matched to a gene; V was cut back by 6 bases and J by 7 bases. CDR3 DNA sequence: TGCAGCGTGACCCTAGCGGGGGTGTTGAATGAGCAGTTCTTC. Its translation: CSVTLAGVLNEQFF.

The chain combines TRBV9 with TRBJ2-1; 9 bases match TRBD2. Trimming took 2 bases from V and 5 from J; bases not matched to a gene: 5. The germline V gene encodes CDR1 SGDLS and CDR2 YYNGEE. The CDR3 spans 15 residues. In DNA form, the CDR3 reads TGTGCCAGCAGCGTGGGGACTAGCCGGAACAATGAGCAGTTCTTC. Protein: CASSVGTSRNNEQFF. Full variable domain (rest looked up from reference TRBV9 and TRBJ2-1): DSGVTQTPKHLITATGQRVTLRCSPRSGDLSVYWYQQSLDQGLQFLIQYYNGEERAKGNILERFSAQQFPDLHSELNLSSLELGDSALYFCASSVGTSRNNEQFFGPGTRLTVL.

V usage is TRBV27 and J usage is TRBJ1-5; 8 nucleotides line up with TRBD1. V lost 5 bases to trimming and J lost 2 bases; unmatched junction nucleotides: 8. The germline CDR1 and CDR2 sequences are MNHEY and SMNVEV (reference sequence). The CDR3 loop spans 16 amino acids. CDR3 bases: TGTGCCAGCAGTCCCAGGGGGCCGGTCGGCAATCAGCCCCAGCATTTT. Encoded protein: CASSPRGPVGNQPQHF.

The chain joins TRBV7-8 to TRBJ2-7; tentatively, D is TRBD1 or TRBD2 (5 bases each). V lost 5 bases to trimming and J lost 4 bases, with 18 bases between them. This CDR3 has 15 residues. The V gene's germline CDR1 is SGHVS and CDR2 FQNEAQ. The CDR3 DNA reads TGTGCCAGCAGCATAAGACCCGGGACCCAATACGAGCAGTACTTC. Translated: CASSIRPGTQYEQYF.

The table lists this clone with a few counts. This chain joins TRBV29-1 and TRBJ2-1; no clear D gene. The CDR3 is 14 amino acids. Trimming left V 2 bases short and J 2 bases short, with 10 bases between. CDR1 is SQVTM, CDR2 ANQGSEA, per germline. The CDR3 sequence: CSVELTLTYNEQFF. The CDR3 DNA reads as TGCAGCGTTGAACTGACCCTGACCTACAATGAGCAGTTCTTC.

This chain uses TRBV6-4 with TRBJ2-3, with TRBD2 matching 14 bases. The CDR3 totals 15 residues. V shed 6 bases, J shed 6 bases, and the junction held 5 bases outside the gene matches. Germline CDR1 is MRHNA and CDR2 is SNTAGT. CDR3 sequence: CASSEGLAGADTQYF. The CDR3 coding sequence is TGTGCCAGCAGCGAGGGACTAGCGGGGGCGGATACGCAGTATTTT.

As concerns this clone: Other DNA sequences in this specimen translate into the identical CDR3. This chain joins TRBV5-4 and TRBJ1-2, with D perhaps TRBD1 (6 bases). Germline CDR1 is SGHNT and CDR2 is YYREEE (reference sequence). V lost 2 bases and J 3 bases, leaving 11 bases between the germline ends. The CDR3 runs 14 residues. For the CDR3, the DNA is TGTGCCAGCAGCTTACAGGGCCTAGACTATGGCTACACCTTC. Residues: CASSLQGLDYGYTF.

The chain carries TRBV29-1 and TRBJ1-2; D uncertain. The CDR3 loop spans 14 amino acids. Germline V CDR1 and CDR2: SQVTM, ANQGSEA. V dropped 4 bases and J dropped 3 bases, with 15 bases sitting between them. CDR3 amino acids: CSVGTLGEDYGYTF. As DNA, the CDR3 is TGCAGCGTTGGAACATTGGGCGAAGACTATGGCTACACCTTC.

V gene TRBV4-1 combines with J gene TRBJ2-3; no reliable D call. CDR3 size: 14 residues. The V gene lost 7 bases and the J gene lost 0 bases, with 11 bases spanning the gap. The germline V gene has CDR1 MGHRA and CDR2 YSYEKL. The CDR3: CASNYPGSTDTQYF. The CDR3 DNA sequence: TGCGCCAGCAATTATCCGGGTAGCACAGATACGCAGTATTTT.

This rearrangement joins TRBV5-1 to TRBJ2-1; TRBD1 matches 9 bases. The trim removed 4 bases at V and 7 bases at J, leaving 6 bases unmatched. In germline, CDR1 is SGHRS, CDR2 YFSETQ. This CDR3 contains 14 residues. DNA for the CDR3: TGCGCCAGCAGCCTAGGACAGGGGAAGAATGAGCAGTTCTTC. It yields the protein CASSLGQGKNEQFF.

The V gene is TRBV29-1, the J gene TRBJ1-1, with D perhaps matching TRBD1 (5 bases). The CDR3 length is 14 residues. Germline V gives CDR1 SQVTM, CDR2 ANQGSEA. The V gene lost 4 bases and the J gene lost 7 bases, with 19 bases spanning the gap. The CDR3 reads CSVVPQGVGGEAFF. In DNA, the CDR3 is TGCAGCGTTGTCCCGCAGGGCGTAGGTGGTGAAGCTTTCTTT.

This clone appeared many times. The J gene is TRBJ2-5, the V gene TRBV15, with 7 bases fitting TRBD1. The CDR3 length is 15 residues. The junction had 9 bases not matched to a gene; V was cut back by 5 bases and J by 3 bases. Germline CDR1 is LNHNV and CDR2 is YYDKDF (reference sequence). The CDR3 nucleotides read TGTGCCACCAGCTCGCCGGGACAGAAGGAAGAGACCCAGTACTTC. This gives the protein CATSSPGQKEETQYF. The variable domain in full, with the rest retrieved from reference TRBV15 and TRBJ2-5, is DAMVIQNPRYQVTQFGKPVTLSCSQTLNHNVMYWYQQKSSQAPKLLFHYYDKDFNNEADTPDNFQSRRPNTSFCFLDIRSPGLGDTAMYLCATSSPGQKEETQYFGPGTRLLVL.

J is TRBJ1-5 and V is TRBV11-2, with 8 bases lining up with TRBD1. The CDR3 runs to 16 residues. V was pared by 5 bases and J by 4 bases, with 10 bases of the junction left unmatched. The germline CDR1 and CDR2 sequences are SGHAT and FQNNGV. The CDR3 loop is CASSENGQGSNQPQHF. In DNA, the CDR3 is TGTGCCAGCAGCGAGAATGGACAGGGATCTAATCAGCCCCAGCATTTT.

This sequence joins TRBV27 and TRBJ1-6; tentative D call: TRBD1 (6 bases). Germline V gene data show CDR1 as MNHEY and CDR2 as SMNVEV (reference sequence). CDR3 length: 18 residues. Between the trimmed V and J ends, which lost 3 bases and 11 bases, there was a span of 26 bases. CDR3 loop: CASSLRSLRDTTEAPLHF. CDR3 DNA sequence: TGTGCCAGCAGTTTGCGATCCCTCCGGGACACCACCGAGGCACCCCTCCACTTT.

This chain uses TRBV10-1 with TRBJ2-5, with D hard to call. This CDR3 contains 13 residues. Germline CDR1 WNHNN, CDR2 SYGVQD (reference sequence). Between the trimmed V and J ends, which lost 3 bases and 1 base, there was a span of 6 bases. This CDR3 is CASSERSQETQYF. The DNA for the CDR3 is TGCGCCAGCAGTGAACGGTCCCAAGAGACCCAGTACTTC.

The chain combines TRBV5-1 with TRBJ1-2; D is possibly TRBD1 (6 bases). CDR1 is SGHRS and CDR2 is YFSETQ in the germline V gene. V was trimmed by 4 bases and J by 7 bases, leaving 20 bases between them. The CDR3 is 15 amino acids. The CDR3 bases are TGCGCCAGCAGCCCAGCAAACGCAGGGGTTCGTGGCTACACCTTC. Encoded protein: CASSPANAGVRGYTF. Full variable domain (missing parts from reference TRBV5-1 and TRBJ1-2): KAGVTQTPRYLIKTRGQQVTLSCSPISGHRSVSWYQQTPGQGLQFLFEYFSETQRNKGNFPGRFSGRQFSNSRSEMNVSTLELGDSALYLCASSPANAGVRGYTFGSGTRLTVV.

To note about this clone: This sample also contains other DNA sequences that code for the same CDR3. This sequence joins TRBV2 and TRBJ2-1, with D unresolved. The CDR3 is 11 amino acids. Germline CDR1 SNHLY, CDR2 FYNNEI. V was pared by 5 bases and J by 6 bases, with 5 bases between. CDR3 sequence (DNA): TGTGCCAGCAGTTATAGCAATGAGCAGTTCTTC. Its translation: CASSYSNEQFF.

The chain carries TRBV7-3 and TRBJ2-3; D is undetermined. The CDR3 extends over 13 amino acids. Trimming shortened V by 3 bases and J by 6 bases, and 10 bases separated the two germline ends. Looked up from germline, CDR1 is SGHTA and CDR2 is FQGTGA. CDR3 in amino acids: CASSFRRADTQYF. The CDR3 bases are TGTGCCAGCAGCTTTAGACGAGCGGATACGCAGTATTTT.

In its sample, this clone was seen a few times. The chain uses TRBV6-5 and TRBJ2-6; weak D call: TRBD1 (5 bases). Trimming took off 5 bases at V and 6 bases at J, with 11 bases between the two ends. The germline CDR1 and CDR2 sequences are MNHEY and SVGAGI. CDR3 length equals 14 residues. CDR3 in amino acids: CASSRTFPANVLTF. In DNA form, the CDR3 reads TGTGCCAGCAGTAGGACATTCCCGGCCAACGTCCTGACTTTC.

This clone was seen a handful of times. V and J are TRBV29-1 and TRBJ2-5, with D tentatively TRBD1 or TRBD2 (5 bases each). The CDR3 runs 14 residues. Looked up from germline, CDR1 is SQVTM and CDR2 is ANQGSEA. This chain's CDR3 is CIVTGTLNQETQYF. The CDR3 nucleotides read TGCATCGTAACCGGGACCTTGAATCAAGAGACCCAGTACTTC.

This chain links TRBV6-1 with TRBJ2-3; D remains ambiguous. This CDR3 is 12 amino acids long. Trimming took off 6 bases at V and 2 bases at J, with 6 bases between the two ends. Looked up from germline, CDR1 is MNHNS and CDR2 is SASEGT. As DNA, the CDR3 is TGTGCCAGCAGCGCCCCCACAGATACGCAGTATTTT. This sequence encodes CASSAPTDTQYF.

The V call is TRBV29-1, the J call TRBJ2-7, with D possibly matching TRBD1 (5 bases). Germline CDR1 is SQVTM and CDR2 is ANQGSEA. This CDR3 contains 12 residues. Trimming cost V 7 bases and J 2 bases, with 12 bases left between them. The CDR3 here is CSALSGTYEQYF. CDR3 in DNA: TGCAGCGCCCTATCAGGGACCTACGAGCAGTACTTC.

This chain uses TRBV4-3 with TRBJ1-2; D may be TRBD1 (5 bases). The CDR3 is 18 residues long. Germline V gives CDR1 LGHNA, CDR2 YSLEER. Trimming pared 0 bases from V and 5 bases from J, leaving 22 bases between. The DNA for the CDR3 is TGCGCCAGCAGCCAAGAATTGGGAGGCGGCTTCGGGGGGTATGGCTACACCTTC. It specifies CASSQELGGGFGGYGYTF.